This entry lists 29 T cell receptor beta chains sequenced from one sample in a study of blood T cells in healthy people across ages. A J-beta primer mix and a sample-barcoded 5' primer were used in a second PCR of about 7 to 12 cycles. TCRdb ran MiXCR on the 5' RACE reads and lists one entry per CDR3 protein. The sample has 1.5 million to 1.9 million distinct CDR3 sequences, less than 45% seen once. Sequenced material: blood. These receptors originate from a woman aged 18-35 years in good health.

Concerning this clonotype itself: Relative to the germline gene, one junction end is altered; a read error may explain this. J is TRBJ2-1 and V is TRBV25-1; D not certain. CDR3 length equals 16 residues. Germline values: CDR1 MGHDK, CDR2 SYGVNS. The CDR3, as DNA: TGTGTCAGCAGTGATCGGCAAACCCGGCTTAACAATGAGCAGTTCTTC. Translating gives CVSSDRQTRLNNEQFF. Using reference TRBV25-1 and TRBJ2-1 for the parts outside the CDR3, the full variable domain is EADIYQTPRYLVIGTGKKITLECSQTMGHDKMYWYQQDPGMELHLIHYSYGVNSTEKGDLSSESTVSRIRTEHFPLTLESARPSHTSQYLCVSSDRQTRLNNEQFFGPGTRLTVL.

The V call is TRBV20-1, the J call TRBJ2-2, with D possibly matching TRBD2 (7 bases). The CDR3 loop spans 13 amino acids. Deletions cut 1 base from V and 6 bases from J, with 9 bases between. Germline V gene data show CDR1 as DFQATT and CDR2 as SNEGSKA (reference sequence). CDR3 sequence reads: CSARGGGPGELFF. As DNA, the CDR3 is TGCAGTGCTAGAGGGGGGGGCCCCGGGGAGCTGTTTTTT.

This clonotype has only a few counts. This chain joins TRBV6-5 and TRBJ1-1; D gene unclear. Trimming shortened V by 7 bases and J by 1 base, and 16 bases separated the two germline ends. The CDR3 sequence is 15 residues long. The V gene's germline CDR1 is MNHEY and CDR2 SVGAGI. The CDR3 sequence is CASNPRTPGNTEAFF. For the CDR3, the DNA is TGTGCCAGCAATCCGAGGACCCCGGGGAACACTGAAGCTTTCTTT.

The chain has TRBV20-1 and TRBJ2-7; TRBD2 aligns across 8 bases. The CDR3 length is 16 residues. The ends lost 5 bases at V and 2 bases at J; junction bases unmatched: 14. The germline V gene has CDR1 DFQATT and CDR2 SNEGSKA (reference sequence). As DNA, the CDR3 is TGCAGTGCTGCGACGCTACCGGGACTAGGGACCTACGAGCAGTACTTC. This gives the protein CSAATLPGLGTYEQYF.

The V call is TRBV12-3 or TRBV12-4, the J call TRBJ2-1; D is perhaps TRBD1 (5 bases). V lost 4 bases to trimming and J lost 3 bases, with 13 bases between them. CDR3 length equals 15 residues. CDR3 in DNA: TGTGCCAGCAGTTCCCGCGACAGTCTCTACAATGAGCAGTTCTTC. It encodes CASSSRDSLYNEQFF.

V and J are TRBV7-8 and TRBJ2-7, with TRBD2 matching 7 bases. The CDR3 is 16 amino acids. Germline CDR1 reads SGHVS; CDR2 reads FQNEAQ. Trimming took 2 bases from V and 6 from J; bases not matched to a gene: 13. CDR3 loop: CASSLKSGGGASEQYF. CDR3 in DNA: TGTGCCAGCAGCTTAAAGTCCGGGGGAGGGGCCTCCGAGCAGTACTTC.

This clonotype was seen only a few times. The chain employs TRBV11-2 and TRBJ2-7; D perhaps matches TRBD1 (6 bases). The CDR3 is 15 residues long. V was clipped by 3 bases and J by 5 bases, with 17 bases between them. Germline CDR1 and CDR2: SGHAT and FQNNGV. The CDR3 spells CASSFRDTQLHEQYF. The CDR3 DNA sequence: TGTGCCAGCAGCTTCCGGGACACTCAACTCCACGAGCAGTACTTC.

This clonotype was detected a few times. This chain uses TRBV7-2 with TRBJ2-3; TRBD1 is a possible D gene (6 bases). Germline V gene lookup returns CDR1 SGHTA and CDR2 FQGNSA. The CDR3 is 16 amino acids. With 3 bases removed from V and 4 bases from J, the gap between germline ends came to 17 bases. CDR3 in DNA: TGTGCCAGCAGCTTCAGACAGGTAGTTGGAGCAGATACGCAGTATTTT. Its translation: CASSFRQVVGADTQYF.

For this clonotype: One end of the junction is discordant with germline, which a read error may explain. This CDR3 is CASSPARTSDYNEQLF. As DNA, the CDR3 is TGTGCCAGCAGTCCGGCCCGGACTAGCGACTACAATGAGCAGTTGTTC. V gene TRBV12-3 or TRBV12-4 combines with J gene TRBJ2-1; 9 nucleotides agree with TRBD2. The CDR3 length is 16 residues.

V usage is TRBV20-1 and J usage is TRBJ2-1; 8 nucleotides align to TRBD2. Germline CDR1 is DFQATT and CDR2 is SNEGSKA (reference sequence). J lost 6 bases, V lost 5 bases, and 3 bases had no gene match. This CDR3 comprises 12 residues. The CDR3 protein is CSARGGSNEQFF. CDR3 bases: TGCAGTGCTCGCGGGGGGTCCAATGAGCAGTTCTTC.

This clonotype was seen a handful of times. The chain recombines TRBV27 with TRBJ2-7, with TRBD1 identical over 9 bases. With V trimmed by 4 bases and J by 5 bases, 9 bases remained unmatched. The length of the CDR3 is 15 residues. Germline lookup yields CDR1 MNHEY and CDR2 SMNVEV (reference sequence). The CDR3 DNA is TGTGCCAGCAGTTCTCCCGGGGACAGGGTTGACGAGCAGTACTTC. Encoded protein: CASSSPGDRVDEQYF.

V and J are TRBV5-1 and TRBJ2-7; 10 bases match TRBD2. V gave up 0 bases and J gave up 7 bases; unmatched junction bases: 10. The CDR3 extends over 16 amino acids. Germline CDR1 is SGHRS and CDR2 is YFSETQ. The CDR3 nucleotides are TGCGCCAGCAGCTTGGCCGGGAGCGGGAGGGCATATGAGCAGTACTTC. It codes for CASSLAGSGRAYEQYF.

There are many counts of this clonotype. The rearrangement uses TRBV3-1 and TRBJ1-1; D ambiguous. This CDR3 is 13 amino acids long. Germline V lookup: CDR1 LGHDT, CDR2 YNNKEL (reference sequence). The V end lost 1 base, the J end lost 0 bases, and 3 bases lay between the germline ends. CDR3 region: CASSQVLNTEAFF. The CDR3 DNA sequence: TGTGCCAGCAGCCAAGTTTTGAACACTGAAGCTTTCTTT.

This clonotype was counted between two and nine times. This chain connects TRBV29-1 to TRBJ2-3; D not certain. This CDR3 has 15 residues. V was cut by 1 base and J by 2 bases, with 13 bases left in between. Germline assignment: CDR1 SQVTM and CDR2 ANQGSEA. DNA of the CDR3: TGCAGCGTTGAAGCCAATCCAAGGATCACAGATACGCAGTATTTT. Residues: CSVEANPRITDTQYF.

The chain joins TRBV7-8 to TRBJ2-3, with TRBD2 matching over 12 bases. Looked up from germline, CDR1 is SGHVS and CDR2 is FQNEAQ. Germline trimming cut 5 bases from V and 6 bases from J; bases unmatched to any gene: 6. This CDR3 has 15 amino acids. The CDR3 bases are TGTGCCAGCAGCCATACTAGCGGGAGGATGGATACGCAGTATTTT. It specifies CASSHTSGRMDTQYF.

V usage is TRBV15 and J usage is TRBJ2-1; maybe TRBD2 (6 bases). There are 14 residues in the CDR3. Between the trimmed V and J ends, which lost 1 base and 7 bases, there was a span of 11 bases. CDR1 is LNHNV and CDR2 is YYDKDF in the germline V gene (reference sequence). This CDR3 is CATSRGVEGNEQFF. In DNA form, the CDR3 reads TGTGCCACCAGCAGAGGGGTGGAGGGGAATGAGCAGTTCTTC.

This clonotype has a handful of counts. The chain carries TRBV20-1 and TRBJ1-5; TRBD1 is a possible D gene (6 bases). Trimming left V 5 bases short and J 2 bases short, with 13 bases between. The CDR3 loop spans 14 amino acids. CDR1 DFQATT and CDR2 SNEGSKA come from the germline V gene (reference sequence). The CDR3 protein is CSAHRAGGNQPQHF. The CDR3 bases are TGCAGTGCTCACAGGGCTGGAGGCAATCAGCCCCAGCATTTT.

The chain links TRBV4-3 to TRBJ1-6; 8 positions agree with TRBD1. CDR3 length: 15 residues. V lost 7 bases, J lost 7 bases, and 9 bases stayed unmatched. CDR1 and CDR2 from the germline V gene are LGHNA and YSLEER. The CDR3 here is CASTQGANGNSPLHF. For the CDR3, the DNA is TGCGCCAGCACGCAGGGGGCAAATGGAAATTCACCCCTCCACTTT.

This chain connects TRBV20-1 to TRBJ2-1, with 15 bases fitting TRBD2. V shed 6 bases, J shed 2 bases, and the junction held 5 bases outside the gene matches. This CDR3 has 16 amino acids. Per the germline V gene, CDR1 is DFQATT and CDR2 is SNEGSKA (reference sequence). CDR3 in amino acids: CSATGLAGGAYNEQFF. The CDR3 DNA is TGCAGTGCAACGGGACTAGCGGGAGGAGCCTACAATGAGCAGTTCTTC.

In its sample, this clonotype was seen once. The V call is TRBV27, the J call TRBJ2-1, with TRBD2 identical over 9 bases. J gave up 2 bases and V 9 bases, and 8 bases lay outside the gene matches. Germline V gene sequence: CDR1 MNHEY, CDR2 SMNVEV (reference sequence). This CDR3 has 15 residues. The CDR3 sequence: CASTTSGGPYNEQFF. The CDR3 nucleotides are TGTGCCAGTACGACAAGCGGGGGGCCCTACAATGAGCAGTTCTTC.

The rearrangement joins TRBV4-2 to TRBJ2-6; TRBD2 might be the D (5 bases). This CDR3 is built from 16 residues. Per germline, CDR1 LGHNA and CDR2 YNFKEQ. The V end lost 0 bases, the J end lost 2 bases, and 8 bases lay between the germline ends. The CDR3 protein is CASSQERETGANVLTF. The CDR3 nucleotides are TGTGCCAGCAGCCAAGAGAGGGAAACTGGGGCCAACGTCCTGACTTTC.

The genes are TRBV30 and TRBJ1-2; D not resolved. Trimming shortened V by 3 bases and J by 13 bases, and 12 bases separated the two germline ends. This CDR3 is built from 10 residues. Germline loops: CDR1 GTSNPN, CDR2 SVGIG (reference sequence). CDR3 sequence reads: CAWRKQPSTF. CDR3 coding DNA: TGTGCCTGGAGAAAACAACCCAGCACCTTC. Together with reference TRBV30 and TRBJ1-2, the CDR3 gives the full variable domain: SQTIHQWPATLVQPVGSPLSLECTVEGTSNPNLYWYRQAAGRGLQLLFYSVGIGQISSEVPQNLSASRPQDRQFILSSKKLLLSDSGFYLCAWRKQPSTFGSGTRLTVV.

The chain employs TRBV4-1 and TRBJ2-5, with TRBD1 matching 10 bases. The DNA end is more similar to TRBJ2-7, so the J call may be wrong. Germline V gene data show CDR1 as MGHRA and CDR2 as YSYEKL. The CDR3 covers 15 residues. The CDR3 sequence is CASSQPGQGIYEQYF. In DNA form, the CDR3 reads TGCGCCAGCAGCCAACCGGGACAGGGGATCTACGAGCAGTACTTC.

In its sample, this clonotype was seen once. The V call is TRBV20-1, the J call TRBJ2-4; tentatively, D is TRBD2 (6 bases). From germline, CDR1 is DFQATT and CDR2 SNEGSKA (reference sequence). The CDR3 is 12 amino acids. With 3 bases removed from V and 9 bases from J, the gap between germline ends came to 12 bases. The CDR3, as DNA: TGCAGTGCTAGCCCCCGGGGAGGCATTCAGTACTTC. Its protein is CSASPRGGIQYF.

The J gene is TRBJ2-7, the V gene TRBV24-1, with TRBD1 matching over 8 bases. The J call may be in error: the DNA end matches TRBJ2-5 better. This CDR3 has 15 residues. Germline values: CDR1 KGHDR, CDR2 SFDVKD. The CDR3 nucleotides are TGTGCCACCAGTGATGAGACAGGGGTGGTAGAGACCCAGTACTTC. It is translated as CATSDETGVVETQYF.

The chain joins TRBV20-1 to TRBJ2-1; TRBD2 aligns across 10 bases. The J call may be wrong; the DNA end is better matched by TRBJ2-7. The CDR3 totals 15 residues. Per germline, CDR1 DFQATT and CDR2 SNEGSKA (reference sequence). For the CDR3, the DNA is TGCAGTGTTACCAGCGGGAGGGCCACCTACAATGAGCAGTACTTC. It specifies CSVTSGRATYNEQYF.

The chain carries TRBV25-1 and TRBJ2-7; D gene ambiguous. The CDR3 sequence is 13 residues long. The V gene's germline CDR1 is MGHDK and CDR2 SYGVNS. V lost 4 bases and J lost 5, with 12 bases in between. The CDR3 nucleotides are TGTGCCAGCAGTGTACGGACGCCCCACGAGCAGTACTTC. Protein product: CASSVRTPHEQYF.

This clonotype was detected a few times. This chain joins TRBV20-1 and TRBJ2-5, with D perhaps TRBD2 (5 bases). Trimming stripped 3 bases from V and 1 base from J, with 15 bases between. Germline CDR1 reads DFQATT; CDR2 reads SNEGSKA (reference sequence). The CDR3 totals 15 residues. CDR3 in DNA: TGCAGTGCTAGGATCCGTCTAGCAGGCCAAGAGACCCAGTACTTC. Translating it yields CSARIRLAGQETQYF.

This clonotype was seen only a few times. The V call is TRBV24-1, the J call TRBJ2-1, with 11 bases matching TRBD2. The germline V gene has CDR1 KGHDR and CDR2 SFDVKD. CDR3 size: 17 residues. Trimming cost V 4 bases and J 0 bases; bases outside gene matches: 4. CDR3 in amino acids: CATSDMGLADSYNEQFF. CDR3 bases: TGTGCCACCAGTGACATGGGACTAGCGGACTCCTACAATGAGCAGTTCTTC.